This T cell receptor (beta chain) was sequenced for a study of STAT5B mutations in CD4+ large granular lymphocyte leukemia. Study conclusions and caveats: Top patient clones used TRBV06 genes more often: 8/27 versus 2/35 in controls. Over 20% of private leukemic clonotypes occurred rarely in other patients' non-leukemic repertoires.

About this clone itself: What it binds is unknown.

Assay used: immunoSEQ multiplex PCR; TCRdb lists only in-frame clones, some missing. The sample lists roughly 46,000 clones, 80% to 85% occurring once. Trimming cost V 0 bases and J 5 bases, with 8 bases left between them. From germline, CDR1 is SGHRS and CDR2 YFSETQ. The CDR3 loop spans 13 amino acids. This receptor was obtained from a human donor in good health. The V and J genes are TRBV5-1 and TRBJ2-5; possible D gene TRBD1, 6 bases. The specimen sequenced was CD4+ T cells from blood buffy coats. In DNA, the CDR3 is TGCGCCAGCAGCTTGGGGGGGCGGGAGACCCAGTACTTC. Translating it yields CASSLGGRETQYF.